Each of the 24 T cell receptor beta chains below was sequenced from the same sample in a study of T cell changes during pregnancy in multiple sclerosis. Only in-frame clones appear in the TCRdb table, and some are missing; sequencing was by immunoSEQ multiplex PCR. The profile covers around 40,000 clones, with more than 90% appearing a single time and about 0.4% taken by the ten largest. The starting material was CD4+ T cells from peripheral blood mononuclear cells, obtained in the second trimester of pregnancy. The receptor set was obtained from a female donor with multiple sclerosis, enrolled in a pregnancy study.

The chain is built from TRBV7-2 and TRBJ1-2; no clear D gene. The CDR3 contains 17 residues. Trimming shortened V by 1 base and J by 4 bases, and 19 bases separated the two germline ends. Germline assignment: CDR1 SGHTA and CDR2 FQGNSA. Here the CDR3 reads CASSLEGSGYYSYGYTF. The CDR3 bases are TGTGCCAGCAGCTTAGAAGGGAGTGGGTATTATAGCTATGGCTACACCTTC.

This chain links TRBV5-6 with TRBJ1-2, with D perhaps matching TRBD1 (6 bases). The V end was cut by 3 bases, the J end by 4 bases, with 13 bases between. There are 14 residues in the CDR3. The germline gives CDR1 SGHDT, CDR2 YYEEEE. CDR3 nucleotide sequence: TGTGCCAGCAGCTACAGGGAGTCTAGCTATGGCTACACCTTC. Its translation: CASSYRESSYGYTF.

The rearrangement uses TRBV4-2 and TRBJ2-3, with 11 positions matching TRBD2. Per germline, CDR1 LGHNA and CDR2 YNFKEQ. The length of the CDR3 is 16 residues. V shed 0 bases, J shed 1 base, and the junction held 0 bases outside the gene matches. The CDR3 DNA reads as TGTGCCAGCAGCCAAGAACTAGCGGGGGGCACAGATACGCAGTATTTT. The encoded protein is CASSQELAGGTDTQYF.

The chain uses TRBV5-1 and TRBJ2-7; possibly TRBD1 for D (5 bases). V was pared by 2 bases and J by 3 bases, with 15 bases between. This CDR3 spans 15 amino acids. CDR1 SGHRS and CDR2 YFSETQ come from the germline V gene. CDR3: CASSLGADSYYEQYF. CDR3 nucleotide sequence: TGCGCCAGCAGCTTAGGGGCCGACTCCTACTACGAGCAGTACTTC.

The chain carries TRBV7-2 and TRBJ2-5, with 7 bases matching TRBD1. Germline V gene data show CDR1 as SGHTA and CDR2 as FQGNSA. The trim removed 1 base at V and 1 base at J, leaving 6 bases unmatched. The CDR3 extends over 16 amino acids. In nucleotides, the CDR3 is TGTGCCAGCAGCTTAGGAGGGACAGTGATCCAAGAGACCCAGTACTTC. It yields the protein CASSLGGTVIQETQYF.

This chain uses TRBV10-3 with TRBJ2-1; D possibly corresponds to TRBD2 (5 bases). This CDR3 region has 14 residues. Germline lookup yields CDR1 ENHRY and CDR2 SYGVKD. V lost 7 bases and J lost 8, with 18 bases in between. The CDR3 region has the DNA TGTGCCATCAACCCGATTCCGGGATCACATGAGCAGTTCTTC. This encodes CAINPIPGSHEQFF.

The chain is built from TRBV29-1 and TRBJ2-5; no clear D gene. V was shortened by 2 bases and J by 4 bases, with 14 bases between the two germline ends. Germline loops: CDR1 SQVTM, CDR2 ANQGSEA. CDR3 length: 14 amino acids. The CDR3 is CSVETLSLGETQYF. In DNA form, the CDR3 reads TGCAGCGTTGAAACACTGTCTCTAGGAGAGACCCAGTACTTC. Supplemented by reference TRBV29-1 and TRBJ2-5, the full variable domain reads SAVISQKPSRDICQRGTSLTIQCQVDSQVTMMFWYRQQPGQSLTLIATANQGSEATYESGFVIDKFPISRPNLTFSTLTVSNMSPEDSSIYLCSVETLSLGETQYFGPGTRLLVL.

This chain links TRBV19 with TRBJ2-3; 9 bases align to TRBD1. The V gene's germline CDR1 is LNHDA and CDR2 SQIVND (reference sequence). J lost 0 bases, V lost 6 bases, and 4 bases had no gene match. There are 15 residues in the CDR3. The CDR3 sequence is CASRNRGPSTDTQYF. The CDR3 nucleotides read TGTGCCAGTAGGAACAGGGGGCCAAGCACAGATACGCAGTATTTT.

The V and J genes are TRBV5-1 and TRBJ2-7; TRBD1 matches at 11 bases. The CDR3 runs to 15 residues. The germline CDR1 and CDR2 sequences are SGHRS and YFSETQ. J was trimmed by 11 bases and V by 4 bases; bases with no gene match: 14. The CDR3, as DNA: TGCGCCAGCAGCGCCGCCCCGGACAGGGGGCGGACTAAGTACTTC. Translated, it gives CASSAAPDRGRTKYF.

This clone was detected a few times. The V call is TRBV29-1, the J call TRBJ2-7; D is perhaps TRBD2 (5 bases). The germline V and J ends were trimmed by 7 bases and 2 bases, with 9 bases remaining between them. This CDR3 contains 11 residues. CDR1 is SQVTM and CDR2 is ANQGSEA in the germline V gene. CDR3 sequence: CSARRTYEQYF. The CDR3 DNA is TGCAGCGCTCGGAGGACCTACGAGCAGTACTTC.

The gene calls are TRBV7-9 and TRBJ2-3; perhaps TRBD1 as D (6 bases). The germline V and J ends were trimmed by 3 bases and 4 bases, with 17 bases remaining between them. Looked up from germline, CDR1 is SEHNR and CDR2 is FQNEAQ (reference sequence). The CDR3 covers 16 residues. CDR3 amino acids: CASSFGQTRLADTQYF. CDR3 sequence (DNA): TGTGCCAGCAGCTTTGGACAGACAAGGTTGGCAGATACGCAGTATTTT.

The chain combines TRBV2 with TRBJ1-6, with D uncertain. The CDR3 runs to 15 residues. CDR1 SNHLY and CDR2 FYNNEI come from the germline V gene. V lost 5 bases, J lost 6 bases, and 14 bases lay in between. CDR3 in amino acids: CASSNEAGTNSPLHF. Here the CDR3 DNA reads TGTGCCAGCAGTAATGAAGCGGGTACTAATTCACCCCTCCACTTT.

This chain joins TRBV30 and TRBJ2-2; possibly TRBD1 for D (6 bases). The CDR3 consists of 16 residues. V dropped 3 bases and J dropped 4 bases, with 18 bases sitting between them. Germline V gives CDR1 GTSNPN, CDR2 SVGIG (reference sequence). As DNA, the CDR3 is TGTGCCTGGAGATCAGGGGAGCGACATCTCACCGGGGAGCTGTTTTTT. Amino acids: CAWRSGERHLTGELFF.

The chain combines TRBV18 with TRBJ1-3; 10 bases align to TRBD1. Germline V gene lookup returns CDR1 KGHSH and CDR2 LQKENI. The junction had 6 bases not matched to a gene; V was cut back by 3 bases and J by 4 bases. CDR3 length: 16 residues. CDR3 in DNA: TGTGCCAGCTCACCGTTCGACAGGGGGCAAGGAAACACCATATATTTT. Translated: CASSPFDRGQGNTIYF.

Turning to this clone: One end of the junction varies from germline; a read error may be responsible. The V and J genes are TRBV27 and TRBJ1-4; 8 bases agree with TRBD1. Germline V CDR1 and CDR2: MNHEY, SMNVEV (reference sequence). The CDR3 loop spans 14 amino acids. The CDR3 sequence is CASSLSGTGEKLFF. The CDR3 region has the DNA TGTGCCAGCAGTCTATCCGGGACAGGAGAAAAACTGTTTTTT.

V gene TRBV18 combines with J gene TRBJ1-6; D call uncertain. The germline V gene has CDR1 KGHSH and CDR2 LQKENI. Trimming took off 6 bases at V and 7 bases at J, with 19 bases between the two ends. The CDR3 is made up of 16 amino acids. For the CDR3, the DNA is TGTGCCAGCTCTCCTATAAGCGGTACCGGGAATTCACCCCTCCACTTT. It yields the protein CASSPISGTGNSPLHF.

The genes are TRBV4-1 and TRBJ1-3; perhaps TRBD1 as D (6 bases). The germline CDR1 and CDR2 sequences are MGHRA and YSYEKL. The ends were cut back, 0 bases at V and 4 bases at J, with 16 bases in the middle. This CDR3 contains 17 residues. The CDR3: CASSQEEWGRLGNTIYF. The CDR3 bases are TGCGCCAGCAGCCAAGAGGAATGGGGGCGGTTGGGAAACACCATATATTTT.

The V call is TRBV25-1, the J call TRBJ2-2; tentative D call: TRBD1 (7 bases). V lost 1 base, J lost 9 bases, and 12 bases lay in between. Germline V CDR1 and CDR2: MGHDK, SYGVNS. This CDR3 contains 14 residues. CDR3 residues: CASSESWRGRELFF. In nucleotides, the CDR3 is TGTGCCAGCAGTGAATCGTGGAGGGGGCGGGAGCTGTTTTTT. Full variable domain (remainder filled in from reference TRBV25-1 and TRBJ2-2): EADIYQTPRYLVIGTGKKITLECSQTMGHDKMYWYQQDPGMELHLIHYSYGVNSTEKGDLSSESTVSRIRTEHFPLTLESARPSHTSQYLCASSESWRGRELFFGEGSRLTVL.

The chain combines TRBV2 with TRBJ1-1; D unclear. This CDR3 spans 13 amino acids. V lost 4 bases, J lost 3 bases, and 9 bases lay in between. Germline CDR1 reads SNHLY; CDR2 reads FYNNEI. The CDR3 DNA sequence: TGTGCCAGCAGTGGTGGAGAGGACACTGAAGCTTTCTTT. This gives the protein CASSGGEDTEAFF.

The V and J genes are TRBV7-7 and TRBJ2-3, with 8 bases lining up with TRBD2. The CDR3 runs 17 residues. After removal of 1 base from V and 2 bases from J, the junction contained 8 bases not matched to a gene. Germline CDR1 reads SSHAT; CDR2 reads FNYEAQ (reference sequence). CDR3 sequence reads: CASSLGAGGAFTDTQYF. As DNA, the CDR3 is TGTGCCAGCAGCTTAGGGGCGGGAGGAGCTTTCACAGATACGCAGTATTTT.

The V call is TRBV4-2, the J call TRBJ2-7; 10 nucleotides match TRBD2. This CDR3 is built from 17 residues. Germline values: CDR1 LGHNA, CDR2 YNFKEQ. V shed 4 bases, J shed 3 bases, and the junction held 12 bases outside the gene matches. In DNA, the CDR3 is TGTGCCAGCAGCCCCCTACCGACTAGCGGGCTTTTCTACGAGCAGTACTTC. It yields the protein CASSPLPTSGLFYEQYF.

The chain has TRBV5-4 and TRBJ2-1, with 10 bases lining up with TRBD2. This CDR3 has 15 amino acids. The V segment lost 0 bases and the J segment 7 bases; nucleotides outside the gene matches: 4. Germline CDR1 and CDR2: SGHNT and YYREEE (reference sequence). The CDR3 DNA is TGTGCCAGCAGCTTGGGACTAGCGGGCGATAATGAGCAGTTCTTC. It yields the protein CASSLGLAGDNEQFF.

The chain couples TRBV10-3 to TRBJ2-1; TRBD2 matches at 13 bases. Germline CDR1 reads ENHRY; CDR2 reads SYGVKD. V dropped 0 bases and J dropped 9; count of bases not matched to a gene: 8. The CDR3 sequence is 17 residues long. This chain's CDR3 is CAISESILAGGSGEQFF. The CDR3, as DNA: TGTGCCATCAGTGAGTCGATACTAGCGGGGGGGTCGGGTGAGCAGTTCTTC.

CDR3 region: CASSLGWGGINEQFF. The DNA of the CDR3 is TGTGCCAGCAGCTTGGGTTGGGGGGGCATCAATGAGCAGTTCTTC. The V call is TRBV7-2, the J call TRBJ2-1; maybe TRBD2 (7 bases). CDR3 size: 15 residues. Germline V CDR1 and CDR2: SGHTA, FQGNSA. V was clipped by 3 bases and J by 6 bases, with 15 bases between them. Full variable domain (outside the CDR3, taken from reference TRBV7-2 and TRBJ2-1): GAGVSQSPSNKVTEKGKDVELRCDPISGHTALYWYRQSLGQGLEFLIYFQGNSAPDKSGLPSDRFSAERTGGSVSTLTIQRTQQEDSAVYLCASSLGWGGINEQFFGPGTRLTVL.